The T cell receptor beta chain described here comes from a study of T cells in Graves' hyperthyroidism and ophthalmopathy. Study at large: Blood was drawn when the patient was first diagnosed and still untreated. Study conclusions and caveats: Expanded thyroid clonotypes (above 0.001) were mostly also found in blood. Stable hyperthyroidism was told apart from ophthalmopathy by a model built on 13 V-J features.

RNA transcripts were the template for amplifying TCR beta CDR3 regions. The TCR CDR3 first-round RT-PCR relied on the HTBI primer set. TCRdb re-called the multiplex PCR reads with MiXCR, one entry per CDR3 protein. The table records some 770,000 distinct CDR3 sequences, approximately 16% of them present only once. Participants, patients aged 18 to 65, had newly diagnosed hyperthyroidism with a duration under 2 months. This clonotype has only a few counts. Its antigen is still unknown. Trimming took off 3 bases at V and 2 bases at J, with 11 bases between the two ends. This CDR3 is built from 14 residues. Germline loops: CDR1 MNHNS, CDR2 SASEGT.

This sequence joins TRBV6-1 and TRBJ2-7, with D tentatively TRBD1 (5 bases). The sequencing sample was made of blood. The sequence was obtained from a man aged 18 to 30 with Graves' hyperthyroidism. The CDR3 region is CASSESRATYEQYF. For the CDR3, the DNA is TGTGCCAGCAGTGAGTCCAGGGCCACCTACGAGCAGTACTTC.